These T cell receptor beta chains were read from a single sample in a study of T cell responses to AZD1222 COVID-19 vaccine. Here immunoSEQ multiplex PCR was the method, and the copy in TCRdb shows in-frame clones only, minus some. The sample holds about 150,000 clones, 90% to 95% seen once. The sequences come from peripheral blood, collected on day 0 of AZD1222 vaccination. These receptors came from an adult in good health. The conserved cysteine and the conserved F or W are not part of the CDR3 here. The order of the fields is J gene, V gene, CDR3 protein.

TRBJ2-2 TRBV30 AWSVEGRWVRKNTGELF
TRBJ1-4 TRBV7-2 ASSSQDHEKLF
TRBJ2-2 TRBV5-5 ASSSQWIGVGTGELF
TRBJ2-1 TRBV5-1 ASYLGQNNEQF
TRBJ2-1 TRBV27 ASGLLGLAGWNEQF
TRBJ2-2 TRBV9 ASSVAASGAGELF
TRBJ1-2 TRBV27 ASRPSGTGGGYGYT
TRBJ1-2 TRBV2 ASSGAILNYGYT
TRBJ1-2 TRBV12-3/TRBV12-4 ASSPLRDYGYT
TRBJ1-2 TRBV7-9 ASSLKGFTNYGYT
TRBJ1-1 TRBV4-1 ASSQTDRASSNTEAF
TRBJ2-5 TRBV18 ASSPGVEWETQY
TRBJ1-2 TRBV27 ATRDGTLYGYT
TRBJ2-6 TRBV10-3 AISEYGDSGANVLT
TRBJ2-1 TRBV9 ASSVRLAGVSDEQF
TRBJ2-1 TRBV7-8 ASSQTRNNEQF
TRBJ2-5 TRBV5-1 ASSANLVQAQETQY
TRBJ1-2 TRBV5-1 ASSLEWDRAGGYT
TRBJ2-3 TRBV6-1 ASSEARTNTQY
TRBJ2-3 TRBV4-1 ASRSRVGGSTDTQY
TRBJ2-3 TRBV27 ASKIAGGGDTQY
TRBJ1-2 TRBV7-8 ASSRRVEGYT
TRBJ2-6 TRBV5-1 ASSSRSGSSGANVLT
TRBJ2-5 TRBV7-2 ASSFGGTGRRGETQY
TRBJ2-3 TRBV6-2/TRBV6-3 ASSFMGAGTRDTQY
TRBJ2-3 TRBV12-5 ASSGLAGGRSYTDTQY
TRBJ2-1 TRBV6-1 ASSDIAGPPDEQF
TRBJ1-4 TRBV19 ASSTWGSDEKLF
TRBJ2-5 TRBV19 ASSIQETQY
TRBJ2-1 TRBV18 ASSPAAALPYNEQF
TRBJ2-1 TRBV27 ASSLRPRQGRREQF
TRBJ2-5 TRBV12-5 ASAQETQY
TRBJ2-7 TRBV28 ASEGVYEQY
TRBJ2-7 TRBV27 ASSLNGVSYEQY
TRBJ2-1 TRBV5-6 ASSGSGPGPDEQF